A single sample is the source of the 14 T cell receptor beta chains below, sequenced in a study of a mutant IDH1 vaccine in newly diagnosed glioma. Time point denoted: baseline, week 1 (first vaccination visit). Regarding treatment: pre-vaccination baseline after standard-of-care therapy. Sequencing used immunoSEQ multiplex PCR; TCRdb keeps in-frame clones, though not all of them. The sample has fewer than 45,000 clones, just under 80% seen once. Sequenced here: PBMCs, sampled from a glioma patient treated with radiotherapy, temozolomide or both. These receptors originate from a middle-aged man with glioma. Some clones in this sample may be carry-over from other donors' samples.

V is TRBV29-1 and J is TRBJ1-2; tentatively, D is TRBD1 (6 bases). Germline loops: CDR1 SQVTM, CDR2 ANQGSEA. The CDR3 runs to 15 residues. Trimming cost V 6 bases and J 4 bases, with 21 bases left between them. CDR3 region: CSVTSRGASAYGYTF. CDR3 coding DNA: TGCAGCGTCACCTCACGGGGGGCTTCTGCCTATGGCTACACCTTC.

The chain is built from TRBV7-6 and TRBJ1-1; no clear D. This CDR3 is built from 15 residues. Trimming took off 0 bases at V and 6 bases at J, with 14 bases between the two ends. Germline V gene data show CDR1 as SGHVS and CDR2 as FNYEAQ. The CDR3 bases are TGTGCCAGCAGCTTAGCCGGCGGGGTTTTGGCTGAAGCTTTCTTT. Translated, it gives CASSLAGGVLAEAFF.

A word on this clone: The junction differs from germline at one of its ends, possibly a read error. This sequence joins TRBV7-9 and TRBJ2-7, with 7 bases fitting TRBD2. Germline values: CDR1 SEHNR, CDR2 FQNEAQ (reference sequence). The CDR3 spans 15 residues. CDR3: CANSPERGYSYEQYF. The CDR3 coding sequence is TGTGCCAACAGCCCCGAGCGGGGTTACTCCTACGAGCAGTACTTC.

The chain employs TRBV6-5 and TRBJ1-3; 9 bases are shared with TRBD1. Germline values: CDR1 MNHEY, CDR2 SVGAGI. The trim removed 0 bases at V and 4 bases at J, leaving 4 bases unmatched. The length of the CDR3 is 16 residues. As DNA, the CDR3 is TGTGCCAGCAGTTACTCGGGACAGGGTAAAGGAAACACCATATATTTT. As protein: CASSYSGQGKGNTIYF.

The count of this clone is one. The chain joins TRBV15 to TRBJ1-4; D gene unclear. Per the germline V gene, CDR1 is LNHNV and CDR2 is YYDKDF (reference sequence). Trimming took 5 bases from V and 5 from J, leaving 9 bases between them. The CDR3 has 13 amino acids. The CDR3 coding sequence is TGTGCCACCAGCTGGGCTTTGAATGAAAAACTGTTTTTT. Its translation: CATSWALNEKLFF.

Comment on this clone: The sample contains more than one DNA sequence encoding this CDR3. The rearrangement joins TRBV4-3 to TRBJ1-3; perhaps TRBD1 as D (5 bases). Per germline, CDR1 LGHNA and CDR2 YSLEER. Trimming pared 0 bases from V and 4 bases from J, leaving 13 bases between. This CDR3 region has 16 residues. The CDR3 nucleotides read TGCGCCAGCAGCCAAGATGGAGGGGCTGCAGGAAACACCATATATTTT. Its protein is CASSQDGGAAGNTIYF.

The chain is built from TRBV7-2 and TRBJ2-3; D gene unclear. V was pared by 4 bases and J by 6 bases, with 5 bases between. This CDR3 contains 11 residues. The germline V gene encodes CDR1 SGHTA and CDR2 FQGNSA. The CDR3 bases are TGTGCCAGCAGCTCCTCCGATACGCAGTATTTT. It yields the protein CASSSSDTQYF.

This clone was found once. This chain uses TRBV11-2 with TRBJ2-2; D may be TRBD2 (5 bases). Looked up from germline, CDR1 is SGHAT and CDR2 is FQNNGV. V lost 2 bases and J lost 5, with 9 bases in between. This CDR3 contains 14 residues. DNA of the CDR3: TGTGCCAGCAGCTTAAGGACTTGGACCGGGGAGCTGTTTTTT. Residues: CASSLRTWTGELFF.

The chain is built from TRBV29-1 and TRBJ1-2; D remains ambiguous. The V end was cut by 4 bases, the J end by 4 bases, with 10 bases between. This CDR3 is built from 12 residues. Looked up from germline, CDR1 is SQVTM and CDR2 is ANQGSEA. CDR3 sequence: CSVAERGYGYTF. DNA of the CDR3: TGCAGCGTTGCAGAGCGCGGCTATGGCTACACCTTC.

CDR3 sequence reads: CASSDSRRAWREQYF. DNA for the CDR3: TGTGCCAGCAGCGACTCTCGGAGGGCATGGAGGGAGCAGTACTTC. The chain is built from TRBV5-4 and TRBJ2-7; perhaps TRBD2 as D (6 bases). There are 15 residues in the CDR3. V was shortened by 4 bases and J by 7 bases, with 21 bases between the two germline ends. The germline CDR1 and CDR2 sequences are SGHNT and YYREEE (reference sequence).

The chain employs TRBV7-8 and TRBJ1-3, with a tentative D call TRBD1 (6 bases). This CDR3 region has 14 residues. Germline assignment: CDR1 SGHVS and CDR2 FQNEAQ. Trimming left V 5 bases short and J 1 base short, with 9 bases between. The CDR3 here is CASSPTGSGNTIYF. The CDR3, as DNA: TGTGCCAGCAGCCCGACAGGATCTGGAAACACCATATATTTT.

This clone has just one count. The chain's CDR3 is CASSSGTAEGYTF. The CDR3 bases are TGTGCCAGTAGTAGCGGGACAGCGGAGGGCTACACCTTC. This chain connects TRBV19 to TRBJ1-2; 7 bases align to TRBD1. Germline CDR1 and CDR2: LNHDA and SQIVND (reference sequence). This CDR3 is 13 amino acids long. Losses at the gene ends were 4 bases for V and 8 bases for J; bases not matched to a gene: 7.

The CDR3 reads CASSSQIKQGPPNQPQHF. CDR3 bases: TGTGCCAGCAGCTCGCAAATAAAACAGGGACCCCCCAATCAGCCCCAGCATTTT. The chain couples TRBV5-6 to TRBJ1-5; perhaps TRBD1 as D (6 bases). The V end was cut by 3 bases, the J end by 3 bases, with 22 bases between. CDR3 length equals 18 residues. Per germline, CDR1 SGHDT and CDR2 YYEEEE.

J is TRBJ1-2 and V is TRBV5-1; 11 bases map to TRBD1. The germline V gene encodes CDR1 SGHRS and CDR2 YFSETQ. V lost 4 bases to trimming and J lost 7 bases; unmatched junction nucleotides: 9. CDR3 length: 15 residues. Written as DNA, the CDR3 is TGCGCCAGCAGCACTCGGACAGGGGGCCTGGGTGGCTACACCTTC. It translates to CASSTRTGGLGGYTF.